A single sample gave rise to the 22 T cell receptor beta chains below, sequenced in a study of human thymus T cells. It was from resections taken during corrective heart surgery that the thymus tissue came. Profiling relied on immunoSEQ multiplex PCR, and the TCRdb table lists in-frame clones only, not all of them. Among 86,000 or so clones, around 96% were seen once, and the ten largest hold 0.025% to 0.04%. Sequencing was carried out using thymus tissue. The receptor source for this set is a boy in the first two years of life with a congenital heart defect but otherwise immunologically healthy.

The V gene is TRBV7-2, the J gene TRBJ1-1, with a weak D call TRBD1 (5 bases). This CDR3 has 15 residues. Trimming took off 3 bases at V and 4 bases at J, with 15 bases between the two ends. Germline CDR1 is SGHTA and CDR2 is FQGNSA. This CDR3 reads CASSLYRGRGTEAFF. CDR3 in DNA: TGTGCCAGCAGCTTGTATAGGGGACGGGGCACTGAAGCTTTCTTT.

The chain is built from TRBV7-9 and TRBJ1-5, with 7 bases aligning to TRBD1. The CDR3 runs to 14 residues. The germline V gene encodes CDR1 SEHNR and CDR2 FQNEAQ (reference sequence). The V segment lost 7 bases and the J segment 7 bases; nucleotides outside the gene matches: 10. This CDR3 reads CASTSTGDGQPQHF. CDR3 nucleotides: TGTGCCAGCACCTCAACAGGGGATGGACAGCCCCAGCATTTT.

This sequence joins TRBV4-3 and TRBJ1-1; the D gene is possibly TRBD1 (5 bases). The V gene's germline CDR1 is LGHNA and CDR2 YSLEER. The CDR3 is 17 amino acids. V was cut by 0 bases and J by 3 bases, with 17 bases left in between. The CDR3 region is CASSQDSGRGKDTEAFF. CDR3 bases: TGCGCCAGCAGCCAAGATTCTGGTAGGGGTAAGGACACTGAAGCTTTCTTT.

The chain is built from TRBV27 and TRBJ1-4, with 7 bases matching TRBD1. Germline assignment: CDR1 MNHEY and CDR2 SMNVEV (reference sequence). The V gene end was trimmed by 3 bases and the J gene end by 2 bases; junction bases not matched to a gene: 9. The CDR3 consists of 17 residues. CDR3 DNA sequence: TGTGCCAGCAGTTTGGCGACAGGGAGGGGTACTAATGAAAAACTGTTTTTT. Translated: CASSLATGRGTNEKLFF.

This chain joins TRBV6-1 and TRBJ2-7; 7 positions agree with TRBD2. The CDR3 totals 14 residues. Germline CDR1 MNHNS, CDR2 SASEGT. V was pared by 2 bases and J by 0 bases, with 1 base of the junction left unmatched. CDR3 amino acids: CASSERLASYEQYF. As DNA, the CDR3 is TGTGCCAGCAGTGAAAGACTAGCCTCCTACGAGCAGTACTTC.

V and J are TRBV7-2 and TRBJ1-1; D might be TRBD1 (5 bases). The CDR3 is 15 residues long. Germline CDR1 SGHTA, CDR2 FQGNSA. Trimming shortened V by 5 bases and J by 1 base, and 14 bases separated the two germline ends. The CDR3 spells CASSPREGGNTEAFF. In nucleotides, the CDR3 is TGTGCCAGCAGCCCCAGGGAGGGAGGGAACACTGAAGCTTTCTTT.

The rearrangement joins TRBV28 to TRBJ1-2; TRBD1 matches at 7 bases. J lost 3 bases, V lost 6 bases, and 10 bases had no gene match. Germline assignment: CDR1 MDHEN and CDR2 SYDVKM. This CDR3 contains 15 residues. This CDR3 is CASSPNGGQHYGYTF. Written as DNA, the CDR3 is TGTGCCAGCAGCCCTAATGGGGGACAGCACTATGGCTACACCTTC.

This clone was observed a single time. J is TRBJ2-5 and V is TRBV28; perhaps D is TRBD1 or TRBD2 (5 bases each). There are 17 residues in the CDR3. V was pared by 6 bases and J by 5 bases, with 25 bases between. Germline V gene sequence: CDR1 MDHEN, CDR2 SYDVKM. The CDR3: CASRQPEGPTEAETQYF. Here the CDR3 DNA reads TGTGCCAGCAGACAACCCGAGGGGCCAACGGAGGCGGAGACCCAGTACTTC.

CDR3 sequence: CASSLDLALSTDTQYF. The DNA for the CDR3 is TGCGCCAGCAGCTTGGACCTAGCGCTAAGCACAGATACGCAGTATTTT. J is TRBJ2-3 and V is TRBV5-1, with a possible D match to TRBD2 (6 bases). The CDR3 spans 16 residues. Germline CDR1 and CDR2: SGHRS and YFSETQ. V lost 0 bases, J lost 0 bases, and 11 bases lay in between.

The chain links TRBV9 to TRBJ2-5; D unresolved. This CDR3 region has 15 residues. The germline V gene has CDR1 SGDLS and CDR2 YYNGEE. V lost 0 bases, J lost 3 bases, and 12 bases lay in between. CDR3 protein: CASSVGLDLEETQYF. The CDR3 coding sequence is TGTGCCAGCAGCGTAGGACTCGATTTAGAAGAGACCCAGTACTTC.

V usage is TRBV7-4 and J usage is TRBJ2-6, with D unclear. The CDR3 runs to 12 residues. Trimming left V 5 bases short and J 2 bases short, with 1 base between. CDR1 is SGHVT, CDR2 SQSDAQ, per germline. CDR3 sequence: CASSPGANVLTF. For the CDR3, the DNA is TGTGCCAGCAGCCCTGGGGCCAACGTCCTGACTTTC.

This chain joins TRBV15 and TRBJ2-3; 10 nucleotides match TRBD1. After removal of 3 bases from V and 5 bases from J, the junction contained 14 bases not matched to a gene. This CDR3 has 18 amino acids. CDR1 LNHNV and CDR2 YYDKDF come from the germline V gene (reference sequence). The CDR3 DNA reads TGTGCCACCAGCAGGATTGCCCGGACAGGGGGACTTATAGATACGCAGTATTTT. This sequence encodes CATSRIARTGGLIDTQYF. The variable domain in full, with the rest retrieved from reference TRBV15 and TRBJ2-3, is DAMVIQNPRYQVTQFGKPVTLSCSQTLNHNVMYWYQQKSSQAPKLLFHYYDKDFNNEADTPDNFQSRRPNTSFCFLDIRSPGLGDTAMYLCATSRIARTGGLIDTQYFGPGTRLTVL.

V gene TRBV7-8 combines with J gene TRBJ2-5; no firm D call. V was shortened by 4 bases and J by 3 bases, with 12 bases between the two germline ends. The CDR3 extends over 14 amino acids. Germline V CDR1 and CDR2: SGHVS, FQNEAQ. The chain's CDR3 is CASSSRARKETQYF. CDR3 sequence (DNA): TGTGCCAGCAGCTCCCGGGCTAGGAAAGAGACCCAGTACTTC.

The CDR3 protein is CASSLVGTGDRNTGELFF. In DNA form, the CDR3 reads TGTGCCAGCAGCTTGGTTGGGACAGGGGACCGGAACACCGGGGAGCTGTTTTTT. The rearrangement joins TRBV5-4 to TRBJ2-2; 10 bases are a match to TRBD1. The CDR3 length is 18 residues. The trim removed 0 bases at V and 1 base at J, leaving 6 bases unmatched. Germline V gene data show CDR1 as SGHNT and CDR2 as YYREEE (reference sequence).

This chain links TRBV5-1 with TRBJ2-5, with TRBD1 as a possible D gene (5 bases). The length of the CDR3 is 15 residues. V was trimmed by 0 bases and J by 4 bases, leaving 13 bases between them. Germline lookup yields CDR1 SGHRS and CDR2 YFSETQ. CDR3 loop: CASSLDTGDRETQYF. The CDR3 nucleotides are TGCGCCAGCAGCTTGGATACAGGTGACCGAGAGACCCAGTACTTC.

This clone appeared once. This chain uses TRBV10-3 with TRBJ2-2; D ambiguous. The CDR3 has 17 amino acids. V lost 2 bases and J lost 0, with 13 bases in between. CDR1 is ENHRY and CDR2 is SYGVKD in the germline V gene. CDR3 bases: TGTGCCATCAGTGAGGAACGTAACTACGCGAACACCGGGGAGCTGTTTTTT. Residues: CAISEERNYANTGELFF.

This sequence joins TRBV21-1 and TRBJ2-7; the table's D call, TRBD2, was not checked against the DNA. TRBV21-1 represents a pseudogene. The CDR3 runs 17 residues. CDR3 nucleotide sequence: TGTGCCAGCAGCAAAGAGACTCCGGGACTCCTACTAGACGAGCAGTACTTC. As protein: CASSKETPGLLLDEQYF.

This clone was found once. The chain combines TRBV9 with TRBJ2-1, with 7 bases fitting TRBD2. The CDR3 is 18 amino acids. Germline V lookup: CDR1 SGDLS, CDR2 YYNGEE. Trimming at V came to 0 bases and at J to 5 bases, leaving 14 bases not matched to a gene. The CDR3 here is CASSVAPPVRGSNNEQFF. The CDR3 nucleotides read TGTGCCAGCAGCGTAGCACCTCCGGTGCGGGGGAGCAACAATGAGCAGTTCTTC.

The chain has TRBV4-1 and TRBJ1-2, with D hard to call. This CDR3 is 16 amino acids long. Germline values: CDR1 MGHRA, CDR2 YSYEKL. Deletions cut 1 base from V and 6 bases from J, with 18 bases between. CDR3 region: CASSQGKRVIPDGYTF. The CDR3 DNA reads TGCGCCAGCAGCCAAGGGAAAAGGGTGATTCCGGATGGCTACACCTTC.

This chain joins TRBV15 and TRBJ1-2; 8 bases are a match to TRBD1. The V segment lost 5 bases and the J segment 3 bases; nucleotides outside the gene matches: 5. The CDR3 runs to 14 residues. Germline lookup yields CDR1 LNHNV and CDR2 YYDKDF (reference sequence). DNA for the CDR3: TGTGCCACCAGCCCCGGACAGGGTGACTATGGCTACACCTTC. It yields the protein CATSPGQGDYGYTF. Variable domain in full (rest from reference TRBV15 and TRBJ1-2): DAMVIQNPRYQVTQFGKPVTLSCSQTLNHNVMYWYQQKSSQAPKLLFHYYDKDFNNEADTPDNFQSRRPNTSFCFLDIRSPGLGDTAMYLCATSPGQGDYGYTFGSGTRLTVV.

This sequence joins TRBV11-1 and TRBJ1-2; no definite D call. The CDR3 consists of 15 residues. The ends were cut back, 1 base at V and 0 bases at J, with 9 bases in the middle. Germline CDR1 and CDR2: SGHAT and FQDESV (reference sequence). The CDR3 is CASSLGTDTNYGYTF. CDR3 sequence (DNA): TGTGCCAGCAGCTTAGGGACTGATACTAACTATGGCTACACCTTC. Full variable domain (rest looked up from reference TRBV11-1 and TRBJ1-2): EAEVAQSPRYKITEKSQAVAFWCDPISGHATLYWYRQILGQGPELLVQFQDESVVDDSQLPKDRFSAERLKGVDSTLKIQPAELGDSAMYLCASSLGTDTNYGYTFGSGTRLTVV.

The V call is TRBV9, the J call TRBJ2-3; no reliable D call. The CDR3 is made up of 13 amino acids. V lost 0 bases and J 2 bases, leaving 4 bases between the germline ends. Per germline, CDR1 SGDLS and CDR2 YYNGEE. The CDR3 region is CASSVGSTDTQYF. In nucleotides, the CDR3 is TGTGCCAGCAGCGTAGGATCCACAGATACGCAGTATTTT.